This T cell receptor beta chain came from a study of cytomegalovirus exposure and HLA in healthy donors. Among the roughly 120 subjects of the validation cohort, separate from the roughly 730-subject first cohort, were the donors. Assay used: immunoSEQ multiplex PCR; TCRdb lists only in-frame clones, some missing. The table lists 300,000 to 400,000 clones, approximately 85% of them singletons. Losses at the gene ends were 4 bases for V and 6 bases for J; bases not matched to a gene: 9. This CDR3 has 15 amino acids. CDR1 and CDR2 (germline): KGHSH, LQKENI. The TCR comes from a man aged 25 to 40 in good health and CMV-seronegative. The sample taken for sequencing was PBMCs. This chain connects TRBV18 to TRBJ2-1, with TRBD1 matching 7 bases. Here the CDR3 DNA reads TGTGCCAGCTCACTTACAGGGGCGGTACTCAATGAGCAGTTCTTC. It specifies CASSLTGAVLNEQFF.